The subject of this entry is one TCR beta chain. No antigen is known for it. The record originates from a study of beta chain features in type 1 diabetes. Study context: The patient and healthy donor groups were comparable for age, gender and cell yields. Study outcomes and limitations: In cDNA sequencing, cells with high TCR expression could be over-represented.

Every isolated RNA sample was fully reverse transcribed, so sequencing captured expressed TCRB transcripts. Produced via immunoSEQ multiplex PCR; TCRdb's table is partial and in-frame only. Of 350,000 or so clones in the sample, less than 20% were seen once. V lost 7 bases and J lost 0; bases outside the gene matches: 10. This CDR3 is 17 amino acids long. The specimen sequenced was naive CD4+ T cells from blood. V usage is TRBV23-1 and J usage is TRBJ1-4; 8 bases agree with TRBD1. TRBV23-1 is marked as an open reading frame, function uncertain. The receptor was isolated from a woman between 18 and 30 years old in good health. CDR3 amino acids: CASTRQGPPATNEKLFF. The CDR3 DNA reads as TGCGCCAGCACCAGACAGGGGCCTCCTGCAACTAATGAAAAACTGTTTTTT.